The clone carrying this T cell receptor (beta chain) has just a few counts. Its antigen remains unidentified. The data are from a study of response to subunit inactivated influenza vaccine. Study results and limitations: The study's authors posited that every seasonal influenza vaccination enlists few new T cells.

V was clipped by 7 bases and J by 5 bases, with 11 bases between them. Germline V gene data show CDR1 as MNHEY and CDR2 as SMNVEV (reference sequence). The CDR3 is 13 amino acids. TCRdb re-analysed the RT-PCR reads in MiXCR, keeping a single row per CDR3 protein. This sample has a few hundred thousand distinct CDR3 sequences, with more than 7% found just once. The receptor comes from a man between 50 and 70 years old who received an inactivated influenza vaccine. This material consisted of PBMCs from blood, taken less than 30 months after vaccination. V gene TRBV27 combines with J gene TRBJ1-4; possibly TRBD1 for D (5 bases). For the CDR3, the DNA is TGTGCCAGCAAGACAGTTCAGAATGAAAAACTGTTTTTT. Translated: CASKTVQNEKLFF.